These T cell receptor beta chains were read from a single sample in a study of somatic mutations in cytotoxic T cells in rheumatoid arthritis. TCRdb's table, derived via immunoSEQ multiplex PCR, lists solely in-frame clones and lacks some. The repertoire has 6,000 to 7,500 clones, approximately 92% of them found once; the top ten carry about 27%. The sample taken for sequencing was CD8+ T cells sorted from blood. The receptors come from a woman aged 70-85 years with rheumatoid arthritis. CDR3s include the opening cysteine and the closing phenylalanine or tryptophan. The D gene is left open where the match is weak. Some rows have no size entry. The others give once, few or many, or a class for an expanded clone.

TRBV6-5	.	.	TRBJ2-2	TGTGCCAGCAGTTCATCAGCCGGGGAGCTGTTTTTT	CASSSSAGELFF
TRBV2	.	TRBD1	TRBJ2-7	TGTGCCAGCAGTGAAGCGTACAAAACAGGGGGCTACGAGCAGTACTTC	CASSEAYKTGGYEQYF
TRBV7-9	.	.	TRBJ2-7	TGTGCCAGCAGCCCCGATGGTAGCGAGCAGTACTTC	CASSPDGSEQYF
TRBV5-1	large	TRBD1	TRBJ2-6	TGCGCCAGCAGCCCTGGACAGGGTGTAGGGTACTCTGGGGCCAACGTCCTGACTTTC	CASSPGQGVGYSGANVLTF
TRBV13	.	TRBD2	TRBJ2-7	TGTGCCAGCAGCTTCGGGACTAGCTTCTACGAGCAGTACTTC	CASSFGTSFYEQYF
TRBV5-4	.	TRBD1	TRBJ1-5	TGTGCCAGCAGCACAGGGGGCTTTAATCAGCCCCAGCATTTT	CASSTGGFNQPQHF
TRBV9	.	.	TRBJ2-1	TGTGCCAGCAGCGTAGGTGAGGGAGTCTCCTACAATGAGCAGTTCTTC	CASSVGEGVSYNEQFF
TRBV5-4	.	TRBD1	TRBJ2-5	TGTGCCAGCAGCTTGGTACAGGGGTACCAAGAGACCCAGTACTTC	CASSLVQGYQETQYF
TRBV7-7	.	TRBD2	TRBJ2-2	TGTGCTAGCAGCTTGAGAGGCCTAGCGGGGGCCCCCGGGGAGCTGTTTTTT	CASSLRGLAGAPGELFF
TRBV2	.	TRBD1	TRBJ2-4	TGTGCCAGCAGTGAAGGACAGGGCGCCAAAAACATTCAGTACTTC	CASSEGQGAKNIQYF
TRBV27	.	.	TRBJ2-2	TGTGCCAGCTGTAACCGGGATTCGAACACCGGGGAGCTGTTTTTT	CASCNRDSNTGELFF
TRBV6-1	.	.	TRBJ2-7	TGTGCCAGCAGTGACGGGGTCGAGCAGTACTTC	CASSDGVEQYF
TRBV13	once	.	TRBJ1-1	TGTGCCAGCAGCTTAGGGCGGGGCACTGAAGCTTTCTTT	CASSLGRGTEAFF
TRBV11-1	.	.	TRBJ2-3	TGTGCCAGCAGCTTAGCGCAACAGTCCACAGATACGCAGTATTTT	CASSLAQQSTDTQYF
TRBV27	.	.	TRBJ1-2	TGTGCCAGCAGTTTATATGTAAACTATGGCTACACCTTC	CASSLYVNYGYTF
TRBV7-9	.	TRBD1	TRBJ1-2	TGTGCCAGCAGTCACCCGGGACAGACGTTAGATGGCTACACCTTC	CASSHPGQTLDGYTF
TRBV13	.	TRBD1	TRBJ1-4	TGTGCCAGCAGCTCATCGGACAGGGGAACTAATGAAAAACTGTTTTTT	CASSSSDRGTNEKLFF
TRBV2	.	TRBD1	TRBJ2-2	TGTGCCAGCAGTGAAGCGGAGGACAGGGCGAACACCGGGGAGCTGTTTTTT	CASSEAEDRANTGELFF
TRBV19	few	.	TRBJ2-7	TGTGCCAGTAGTAAGTCGGTTTCCTACGAGCAGTACTTC	CASSKSVSYEQYF
TRBV27	.	TRBD1	TRBJ1-5	TGTGCCAGCAGTTTAGTGACAGGGGGCTCGGAGCCCCAGCATTTT	CASSLVTGGSEPQHF
TRBV9	.	.	TRBJ1-2	TGTGCCAGCAGCGTAGCAGCGGGGGGAGGCTATGGCTACACCTTC	CASSVAAGGGYGYTF
TRBV30	.	.	TRBJ1-1	TGTGCCTGGAGTGTACGGTCGGTTGAAGCTTTCTTT	CAWSVRSVEAFF
TRBV19	.	TRBD2	TRBJ2-3	TGTGCCAGTAGATTGCCGGGACTAGCGGGGGGAAACACAGATACGCAGTATTTT	CASRLPGLAGGNTDTQYF
TRBV5-6	.	.	TRBJ2-7	TGTGCCAGCAGCTTGGGGGAGCGACCGCGGTACGAGCAGTACTTC	CASSLGERPRYEQYF
TRBV6-5	.	TRBD2	TRBJ2-7	TGTGCCAGCAGTTACTCCCGGGGGGTCGACGAGCAGTACTTC	CASSYSRGVDEQYF
TRBV13	.	TRBD2	TRBJ2-1	TGTGCCAGCAGCTTAGGCCTCCCGGGAGGGCCCTCTCAGTACAATGAGCAGTTCTTC	CASSLGLPGGPSQYNEQFF
TRBV7-8	.	TRBD2	TRBJ2-7	TGTGCCAGCAGCTTGGGGGGACTAGCAAGTACCTACGAGCAGTACTTC	CASSLGGLASTYEQYF
TRBV10-2	.	.	TRBJ2-7	TGCGCCAGCAGGAGGTCCTACGAGCAGTACTTC	CASRRSYEQYF
TRBV7-6	large	.	TRBJ2-7	TGTGCCAGCAGCTTAGCGCTAAGCGGCGGGATACACGAGCAGTACTTC	CASSLALSGGIHEQYF
TRBV30	.	TRBD1	TRBJ1-5	TGTGCCTGGAGTGGGACAGGCGGGCAGCCCCAGCATTTT	CAWSGTGGQPQHF
TRBV27	.	.	TRBJ1-1	TGTGCCAGCAGTTCGGGACTCCTGTTCATGAACACTGAAGCTTTCTTT	CASSSGLLFMNTEAFF
TRBV2	.	TRBD1	TRBJ2-7	TGTGCCAGCATCCCGGGACAGGGTTTCTACGAGCAGTACTTC	CASIPGQGFYEQYF
TRBV4-1	.	.	TRBJ2-3	TGCGCCAGCAGCCACAATGAGGATACGCAGTATTTT	CASSHNEDTQYF
TRBV9	once	.	TRBJ2-1	TGTGCCAGCAGCGTAGGAGGGGGGGGGCCCTACAATGAGCAGTTCTTC	CASSVGGGGPYNEQFF
TRBV2	once	.	TRBJ1-2	TGTGCCAGCAGTGAGATTCACACGGCAGGGCTCTATGGCTACACCTTC	CASSEIHTAGLYGYTF
TRBV5-4	once	.	TRBJ2-7	TGTGCCAGCAGCTTGGTGGTGGGAGACGAGCAGTACTTC	CASSLVVGDEQYF
TRBV27	.	TRBD1	TRBJ2-1	TGTGCCACCCAATACGCGGGACAGGGGTTCTGGAGCTCCTACAATGAGCAGTTCTTC	CATQYAGQGFWSSYNEQFF
TRBV4-1	.	TRBD1	TRBJ2-7	TGCGCCAGCAGCCAAGATAAGGGACAGGCCGCCTACGAGCAGTACTTC	CASSQDKGQAAYEQYF
TRBV12-5	.	.	TRBJ1-6	TGTGCTAGTGGTTTAGGAGGGGACGGTTCACCCCTCCACTTT	CASGLGGDGSPLHF
TRBV5-1	.	.	TRBJ1-1	TGCGCCAGCAGCTTGGGGGTGGACCCGGGGGTCGCTGAAGCTTTCTTT	CASSLGVDPGVAEAFF
TRBV11-2	.	TRBD1	TRBJ2-4	TGTGCCAGCAGCCACCCGACAGGGCCGGCCAAAAACATTCAGTACTTC	CASSHPTGPAKNIQYF
TRBV13	.	TRBD1	TRBJ1-3	TGTGCCAGCAGCTTAGTTAGGGGGCCTCGTTCTGGAAACACCATATATTTT	CASSLVRGPRSGNTIYF
TRBV27	.	.	TRBJ1-2	TGTGCCAGCAGTCCGAGGAGTGGCTACACCTTC	CASSPRSGYTF
TRBV29-1	.	TRBD2	TRBJ2-1	TGCAGCGTTCTAGGGGCTAGCGGGAGTGAGCAGTTCTTC	CSVLGASGSEQFF
TRBV4-1	.	.	TRBJ2-7	TGCGCCAGCAGCCAATCAGGAGGGGCTTCGGGCTCCTACGAGCAGTACTTC	CASSQSGGASGSYEQYF
TRBV7-7	.	.	TRBJ2-1	TGTGCTAGCAGCCCCTCAGGGAGGAACGAGCAGTTCTTC	CASSPSGRNEQFF
TRBV11-2	.	.	TRBJ2-7	TGTGCCAGCAGCTCCCCAATGGGCCTCGGCGACGAGCAGTACTTC	CASSSPMGLGDEQYF
TRBV5-1	.	TRBD1	TRBJ1-2	TGCGCCAGCAGCTTCGACAGGGACTATGGCTACACCTTC	CASSFDRDYGYTF
TRBV18	.	.	TRBJ2-7	TGTGCCAGCTCACCAACCCTCCGCGGGGAGCTCAAGCAGTACTTC	CASSPTLRGELKQYF
TRBV9	.	TRBD1	TRBJ2-3	TGTGCCAGCAGCACCCGGGACAGGGGAACAGATACGCAGTATTTT	CASSTRDRGTDTQYF
TRBV7-8	few	TRBD1	TRBJ2-7	TGTGCCAGCAGCCTAAATTCCGGGACAGGGAACTACGAGCAGTACTTC	CASSLNSGTGNYEQYF
TRBV10-3	.	.	TRBJ1-1	TGTGCCACGGAGGGGTCGAACACTGAAGCTTTCTTT	CATEGSNTEAFF
TRBV6-1	.	TRBD1	TRBJ2-1	TGTGCCAGCAGTGAAGACAGGGGCTCCTACAATGAGCAGTTCTTC	CASSEDRGSYNEQFF
TRBV7-2	.	TRBD1	TRBJ2-3	TGTGCCAGCAGCTTCAGCCCCGGACAGGGTCGGACCCATACGCAGTATTTT	CASSFSPGQGRTHTQYF
TRBV12-2	.	.	TRBJ2-4	TGTGCAAGTCGCTTACGATCAGGGGGAAACATTCAGTACTTC	CASRLRSGGNIQYF
TRBV9	.	TRBD2	TRBJ2-4	TGTGCCAGCAGCGTAGGTAGCGGGGGAGCCAAAAACATTCAGTACTTC	CASSVGSGGAKNIQYF
TRBV7-8	.	TRBD2	TRBJ2-1	TGTGCCAGCAGCCCGGAGGGACTAGCGGTTAGCAATGAGCAGTTCTTC	CASSPEGLAVSNEQFF